The entry that follows covers one T cell receptor beta chain sequence. There is no known antigen for this receptor. Nothing much larger sits one base from this clone, and base qualities are not available. From the cysteine up to the phenylalanine, the CDR3 has a length of 20 residues. The kept DNA is CDR3 alone, 60 bases in frame from the first base. Relative to germline, V is missing 6 bases and J is missing 0 bases, with 17 bases of the junction outside any gene match. CDR1 MNHEY and CDR2 SMNVEV were looked up in the germline V gene (reference sequence). This specimen comes from a study of early T cells in non-severe SARS-CoV-2 infection (dated by TCRdb to the early 2020s). Context from the whole study: TCR sequencing used bulk RNA from unsorted whole blood, so alpha and beta chains could not be paired.

The protocol used for the library was 5' RACE. TCRdb lists the instrument as NextSeq 500. To correct for sequencing error and PCR bias, the TCR library protocol tagged individual cDNA molecules with unique molecular identifiers. Both TCR alpha and beta chains were sequenced, and tight co-correlation was observed between alpha and beta sequence abundances in each sample. For the original study's pipeline: Decombinator V4 was used to annotate TCR sequences for V gene, J gene and CDR3. TCRs were defined as expanded if a significant change between any two time points was detected under a Poisson model with p below 0.0001. Abundances of TCRs were expressed as counts per million after normalisation to the total number of TCRs sequenced in each sample. TRAV1-2 paired with TRAJ12, TRAJ20 or TRAJ33 defined MAIT TCRs, while TRAV10 paired with TRAJ18 defined iNKT TCRs. VDJdb, accessed 1 November 2021, was searched for CMV, EBV and SARS-CoV-2 annotated TCRs, excluding TCRs annotated for multiple antigens. The public reads were reprocessed in TCRdb via fastp at Q25 and MiXCR, keeping in-frame beta chains. Records with the same CDR3 protein are collapsed into one entry carrying the most frequent genes and DNA. The V and J calls were determined by TCRdb, not by the authors. Present in this sample are 75,000 to 80,000 distinct CDR3 sequences, less than 20% of which were seen just once. The ten most abundant clones make up 12% of the sample.

The study was a case-control design nested within a healthcare worker cohort in London, UK, with weekly nasopharyngeal swab PCR tests and blood sampling. Healthcare workers were enrolled in the week of the UK lockdown, from 23 to 31 March 2020, and were followed every week for up to 16 weeks. Overall study outcomes, separate from this receptor: VDJdb matching was skewed toward anti-spike CD8 responses and likely underestimated virus-specific expansions, missing private and CD4 specificities.

The clonotype originates from an adult who was a healthcare worker with PCR-confirmed SARS-CoV-2 infection or an uninfected control (not recorded which). Sequencing was done on a sample of whole blood. The rearranged chain carries TRBV27 and TRBJ2-4; 10 junctional bases match TRBD1. The sequenced DNA: TGTGCCAGCAGAAATCCCGGGACAGGGGCCGTGCATCTAGCCAAAAACATTCAGTACTTC. Translation gives CASRNPGTGAVHLAKNIQYF.